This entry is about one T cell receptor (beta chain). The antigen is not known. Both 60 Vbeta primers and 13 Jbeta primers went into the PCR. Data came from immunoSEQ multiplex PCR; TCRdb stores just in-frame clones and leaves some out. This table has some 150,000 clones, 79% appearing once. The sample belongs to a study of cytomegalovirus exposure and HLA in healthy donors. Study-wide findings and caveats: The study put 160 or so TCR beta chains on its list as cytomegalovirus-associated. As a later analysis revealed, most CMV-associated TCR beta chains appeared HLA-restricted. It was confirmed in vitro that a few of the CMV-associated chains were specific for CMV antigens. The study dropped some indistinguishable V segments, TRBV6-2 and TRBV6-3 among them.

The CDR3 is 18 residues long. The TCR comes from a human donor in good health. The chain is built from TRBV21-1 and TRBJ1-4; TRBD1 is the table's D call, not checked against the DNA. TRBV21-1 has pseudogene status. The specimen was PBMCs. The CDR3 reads CASSKGLTGGPTNEKLFF. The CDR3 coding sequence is TGTGCCAGCAGCAAAGGGTTGACAGGCGGCCCAACTAATGAAAAACTGTTTTTT.